This entry lists 25 T cell receptor beta chains sequenced from one sample in a study of molecular identifiers for immune sequencing clone quantification. TCRdb used MiXCR to reprocess the PCR reads, holding one entry per CDR3 protein. The top ten hold 1.5% of the sample, which has about 60,000 distinct CDR3 sequences, 17% seen once. The specimen was naive CD8+ T cells from blood, with Jurkat cell RNA spiked in. Sample subset: FACS-sorted CD8+CD4-CCR7+CD45RA+ naive T cells. Every receptor here comes from a human donor in good health. Some libraries in this study had Jurkat cell RNA spiked in.

This clonotype has at least ten counts. The V gene is TRBV30, the J gene TRBJ2-2, with 8 bases that match TRBD1. The trim removed 5 bases at V and 3 bases at J, leaving 8 bases unmatched. CDR1 and CDR2 from the germline V gene are GTSNPN and SVGIG (reference sequence). The CDR3 runs to 15 residues. The CDR3: CAWWGAGGHTGELFF. The DNA of the CDR3 is TGTGCCTGGTGGGGGGCAGGGGGCCACACCGGGGAGCTGTTTTTT. Full variable domain (remainder filled in from reference TRBV30 and TRBJ2-2): SQTIHQWPATLVQPVGSPLSLECTVEGTSNPNLYWYRQAAGRGLQLLFYSVGIGQISSEVPQNLSASRPQDRQFILSSKKLLLSDSGFYLCAWWGAGGHTGELFFGEGSRLTVL.

This clonotype was observed many times. The chain carries TRBV6-1 and TRBJ1-5; D is undetermined. This CDR3 region has 14 residues. Germline CDR1 reads MNHNS; CDR2 reads SASEGT. Trimming stripped 8 bases from V and 3 bases from J, with 14 bases between. The CDR3 protein is CASRQLVTNQPQHF. CDR3 DNA: TGTGCCAGCCGACAACTAGTAACCAATCAGCCCCAGCATTTT.

This clonotype was found many times. This chain uses TRBV7-8 with TRBJ2-5; the D is unclear. Germline values: CDR1 SGHVS, CDR2 FQNEAQ. The CDR3 has 11 amino acids. The V gene lost 4 bases and the J gene lost 5 bases, with 5 bases spanning the gap. The CDR3 DNA reads TGTGCCAGCAGCTGGACGGAGACCCAGTACTTC. Its protein product is CASSWTETQYF.

This clonotype was counted at least ten times. This chain joins TRBV4-2 and TRBJ2-2, with D uncertain. The V and J ends lost 3 bases and 7 bases respectively, with 9 bases between them. The V gene's germline CDR1 is LGHNA and CDR2 YNFKEQ. The CDR3 contains 13 residues. CDR3 DNA: TGTGCCAGCAGCCAGTTTCGGAGCGGGGAGCTGTTTTTT. Amino acids: CASSQFRSGELFF.

The chain combines TRBV6-1 with TRBJ2-1; 7 nucleotides match TRBD2. There are 16 residues in the CDR3. The V and J ends lost 2 bases and 3 bases, in that order; junction bases with no gene match: 7. Germline V gene sequence: CDR1 MNHNS, CDR2 SASEGT. CDR3 protein: CASSEYGAGSYNEQFF. The CDR3 nucleotides read TGTGCCAGCAGTGAATACGGAGCGGGGAGCTACAATGAGCAGTTCTTC.

This clonotype appeared many times. The V and J genes are TRBV29-1 and TRBJ2-5; 9 bases are shared with TRBD1. With 2 bases clipped from V and 0 bases from J, the junction kept 4 bases outside the gene matches. Germline V CDR1 and CDR2: SQVTM, ANQGSEA. The CDR3 spans 15 residues. The CDR3 coding sequence is TGCAGCGTTGAATTGGGGACAGGGTACCAAGAGACCCAGTACTTC. Its translation: CSVELGTGYQETQYF.

There are many counts of this clonotype. The gene calls are TRBV28 and TRBJ1-1, with D possibly being TRBD1 (5 bases). The germline V gene has CDR1 MDHEN and CDR2 SYDVKM. The V gene lost 6 bases and the J gene lost 4 bases, with 18 bases spanning the gap. The CDR3 length is 15 residues. CDR3 loop: CASSHGAGGGTEAFF. CDR3 in DNA: TGTGCCAGCAGCCACGGCGCTGGCGGGGGCACTGAAGCTTTCTTT.

A remark on this clonotype: No conserved phenylalanine or tryptophan is present at the end of the CDR3, so a read error is the likely explanation. The chain links TRBV7-8 to TRBJ1-2, with 7 bases matching TRBD1. The germline gives CDR1 SGHVS, CDR2 FQNEAQ. The length of the CDR3 is 17 residues. V lost 3 bases and J lost 1; bases outside the gene matches: 11. This CDR3 reads CASSFRTGVDLNYGYTL. CDR3 bases: TGTGCCAGCAGCTTCCGGACAGGCGTCGACCTTAACTATGGCTACACCCTC.

This clonotype was found many times. The chain joins TRBV5-1 to TRBJ2-7; perhaps TRBD2 as D (5 bases). Germline V gene lookup returns CDR1 SGHRS and CDR2 YFSETQ. The CDR3 runs 17 residues. V was shortened by 0 bases and J by 1 base, with 17 bases between the two germline ends. Here the CDR3 DNA reads TGCGCCAGCAGCTTGGATGACATAGGGTGGGAGTCCTACGAGCAGTACTTC. As protein: CASSLDDIGWESYEQYF.

This clonotype was seen many times. The chain recombines TRBV20-1 with TRBJ2-7; 9 nucleotides match TRBD2. After removal of 5 bases from V and 2 bases from J, the junction contained 13 bases not matched to a gene. The germline V gene encodes CDR1 DFQATT and CDR2 SNEGSKA (reference sequence). The CDR3 contains 16 residues. CDR3 nucleotides: TGCAGTGCTCCTGACCCACTAGCGGGCCTGGCCTACGAGCAGTACTTC. It codes for CSAPDPLAGLAYEQYF.

This clonotype occurred a few times. The chain links TRBV7-3 to TRBJ2-3; D is perhaps TRBD2 (5 bases). Trimming took off 2 bases at V and 1 base at J, with 10 bases between the two ends. Looked up from germline, CDR1 is SGHTA and CDR2 is FQGTGA. The CDR3 consists of 15 residues. The CDR3 DNA is TGTGCCAGCAGCTTACTCCTCGGGGGCACAGATACGCAGTATTTT. It translates to CASSLLLGGTDTQYF.

This clonotype was counted many times. The gene calls are TRBV3-1 and TRBJ1-1; no firm D call. V lost 1 base, J lost 3 bases, and 15 bases lay in between. CDR1 and CDR2 from the germline V gene are LGHDT and YNNKEL (reference sequence). CDR3 size: 16 residues. The DNA of the CDR3 is TGTGCCAGCAGCCAAGTACCGGGCCTTGGGGACACTGAAGCTTTCTTT. As protein: CASSQVPGLGDTEAFF.

This clonotype was counted at least ten times. The gene calls are TRBV5-1 and TRBJ2-6, with 7 bases aligning to TRBD1. The CDR3 runs 17 residues. Unmatched junction bases numbered 4, after V lost 1 base and J lost 0 bases. CDR1 is SGHRS, CDR2 YFSETQ, per germline. CDR3 coding DNA: TGCGCCAGCAGCTTGCAGGGACAGTACTCTGGGGCCAACGTCCTGACTTTC. This gives the protein CASSLQGQYSGANVLTF.

In this sample, this clonotype turned up many times. The rearrangement joins TRBV12-3 or TRBV12-4 to TRBJ2-3, with 8 bases fitting TRBD1. CDR3 length: 16 residues. V lost 3 bases and J lost 2; bases outside the gene matches: 7. CDR3 sequence (DNA): TGTGCCAGCAGTTTCCGACAGGGGTTGGACACAGATACGCAGTATTTT. Amino acid sequence: CASSFRQGLDTDTQYF.

This clonotype was seen many times. In DNA, the CDR3 is TGTGCCAGCAGGTCGGGGGGGCGCGTCACTGAAGCTTTCTTT. This gives the protein CASRSGGRVTEAFF. The rearrangement links TRBV27 to TRBJ1-1, with a possible D match to TRBD1 (6 bases). V gave up 6 bases and J gave up 4 bases, with 15 bases separating them. Germline V gene lookup returns CDR1 MNHEY and CDR2 SMNVEV (reference sequence). This CDR3 spans 14 amino acids.

The sample holds many counts of this clonotype. V is TRBV12-3 or TRBV12-4 and J is TRBJ2-3; TRBD1 matches 9 bases. J lost 6 bases, V lost 4 bases, and 8 bases had no gene match. This CDR3 is 15 amino acids long. CDR3: CASSSPGTGNDTQYF. In DNA, the CDR3 is TGTGCCAGCAGTTCGCCTGGGACAGGGAACGATACGCAGTATTTT.

This clonotype was counted at least ten times. This sequence joins TRBV6-6 and TRBJ1-1; 7 bases agree with TRBD1. V was clipped by 5 bases and J by 3 bases; unmatched bases: 6. Per germline, CDR1 MNHNY and CDR2 SVGAGI (reference sequence). The CDR3 runs to 14 residues. CDR3 DNA sequence: TGTGCCAGCAGTCACAGGGGTGAGGACACTGAAGCTTTCTTT. This sequence encodes CASSHRGEDTEAFF.

This clonotype was observed a handful of times. It may be a read error: a sequence one base away is much more abundant. The rearrangement uses TRBV3-1 and TRBJ2-2; tentative D call: TRBD2 (6 bases). CDR3 length equals 17 residues. CDR1 and CDR2 (germline): LGHDT, YNNKEL (reference sequence). The DNA for the CDR3 is TGTGCCAACAGCCAAGATGCGGGGCCTTTGAACACCGGGGAGCTGTTTTTT. Its protein product is CANSQDAGPLNTGELFF.

In this sample, this clonotype turned up many times. This CDR3 reads CASSFGANEAFF. The CDR3 DNA is TGTGCCAGCAGTTTCGGAGCAAATGAAGCTTTCTTT. The rearrangement joins TRBV12-3 or TRBV12-4 to TRBJ1-1, with D unresolved. The CDR3 is made up of 12 amino acids. V lost 3 bases, J lost 7 bases, and 9 bases lay in between.

This clonotype has at least ten counts. The gene calls are TRBV6-6 and TRBJ2-3, with 7 nucleotides matching TRBD2. This CDR3 has 16 amino acids. Germline trimming cut 0 bases from V and 6 bases from J; bases unmatched to any gene: 9. The V gene's germline CDR1 is MNHNY and CDR2 SVGAGI (reference sequence). CDR3 residues: CASSYSSREVADTQYF. The CDR3 DNA is TGTGCCAGCAGTTACTCGAGTCGGGAGGTAGCTGATACGCAGTATTTT.

This clonotype was found a few times. The chain is built from TRBV7-9 and TRBJ1-2, with 9 bases that match TRBD1. Germline CDR1 reads SEHNR; CDR2 reads FQNEAQ (reference sequence). The V segment lost 4 bases and the J segment 4 bases; nucleotides outside the gene matches: 7. The CDR3 consists of 15 residues. The CDR3 DNA reads TGTGCCAGCAGCTCAGACAGGGGGTTCATCTATGGCTACACCTTC. It codes for CASSSDRGFIYGYTF.

A few counts support this clonotype. The junction differs from germline at one of its ends, possibly a read error. The genes are TRBV4-3 and TRBJ2-1; D is ambiguous. Germline V gene data show CDR1 as LGHNA and CDR2 as YSLEER. The CDR3 has 15 residues. The DNA for the CDR3 is TGCGCCAGCAGCCAAGACGGAATAGCCCACAATGAGTGGGTCTTC. It is translated as CASSQDGIAHNEWVF.

This clonotype was seen many times. The V gene is TRBV4-1, the J gene TRBJ2-2; a possible D gene is TRBD2 (6 bases). V lost 11 bases and J lost 4, with 14 bases in between. CDR1 and CDR2 from the germline V gene are MGHRA and YSYEKL. CDR3 length equals 13 residues. CDR3 coding DNA: TGCGCCGCTAGCCGGGAGTCCACCGGGGAGCTGTTTTTT. Protein: CAASRESTGELFF.

This clonotype was seen only a few times. V gene TRBV5-6 combines with J gene TRBJ2-7; the D is unclear. Trimming stripped 0 bases from V and 3 bases from J, with 10 bases between. The CDR3 is 14 amino acids. Germline loops: CDR1 SGHDT, CDR2 YYEEEE. The CDR3 region is CASSLGIGDYEQYF. The CDR3 nucleotides read TGTGCCAGCAGCTTGGGGATAGGCGACTACGAGCAGTACTTC. Full variable domain (remainder filled in from reference TRBV5-6 and TRBJ2-7): DAGVTQSPTHLIKTRGQQVTLRCSPKSGHDTVSWYQQALGQGPQFIFQYYEEEERQRGNFPDRFSGHQFPNYSSELNVNALLLGDSALYLCASSLGIGDYEQYFGPGTRLTVT.

As to this clonotype: Being one base from a much bigger clone, this may be a read error. This rearrangement joins TRBV9 to TRBJ1-3, with 9 bases aligning to TRBD1. There are 18 residues in the CDR3. The trim removed 1 base at V and 5 bases at J, leaving 13 bases unmatched. Per the germline V gene, CDR1 is SGDLS and CDR2 is YYNGEE. This CDR3 is CASSVNPRGTGTRNTIYF. CDR3 DNA: TGTGCCAGCAGCGTAAACCCTCGAGGGACAGGGACTAGAAACACCATATATTTT.